This is a list of T cell receptor beta chains from one sample in a study of shared T cell receptors in the human thymus. Generated by immunoSEQ multiplex PCR, the TCRdb table keeps only in-frame clones and is missing some. This sample carries hundreds of thousands of clones, roughly 90% of them seen once, and the ten largest clones take 0.0085% to 0.012%. The same sample was also studied in work on human thymus T cells.

The sample taken for sequencing was thymocytes. The origin of the receptors is a boy in the first two years of life with a congenital heart defect. The CDR3 runs from the conserved cysteine through the conserved F or W. The order of the fields is V gene, J gene, D gene, clone size, CDR3 protein, CDR3 DNA. D genes are given only for firm matches. Size is omitted from some rows. Given values are once, few, many or a class for expanded clones.

v_gene: TRBV6-1; j_gene: TRBJ2-7; d_gene: TRBD2; abundance: NA; CDR3aa: CASSEWLAGGDGHEQYF; CDR3nt: TGTGCCAGCAGTGAATGGCTAGCGGGAGGAGACGGCCACGAGCAGTACTTC
v_gene: TRBV30; j_gene: TRBJ1-2; d_gene: TRBD1; abundance: NA; CDR3aa: CAWSRDRGYGYTF; CDR3nt: TGTGCCTGGAGTAGGGACAGGGGCTATGGCTACACCTTC
v_gene: TRBV27; j_gene: TRBJ2-7; d_gene: TRBD2; abundance: NA; CDR3aa: CASSLTSSGRPSYEQYF; CDR3nt: TGTGCCAGCAGTCTCACCTCTAGCGGGAGGCCCTCCTACGAGCAGTACTTC
v_gene: TRBV10-3; j_gene: TRBJ1-2; d_gene: TRBD1; abundance: NA; CDR3aa: CAISPDRGYGYTF; CDR3nt: TGTGCCATCAGTCCTGACAGGGGCTATGGCTACACCTTC
v_gene: TRBV25-1; j_gene: TRBJ2-7; d_gene: NA; abundance: once; CDR3aa: CASRGIQGGDSYEQYF; CDR3nt: TGTGCCAGCAGGGGGATCCAGGGTGGTGATTCCTACGAGCAGTACTTC
v_gene: TRBV2; j_gene: TRBJ1-2; d_gene: NA; abundance: NA; CDR3aa: CASSATGRTCGYTF; CDR3nt: TGTGCCAGCAGTGCGACAGGAAGGACTTGTGGCTACACCTTC
v_gene: TRBV19; j_gene: TRBJ2-3; d_gene: NA; abundance: few; CDR3aa: CASSSHWGHTDTQYF; CDR3nt: TGTGCCAGTAGTAGCCACTGGGGACACACAGATACGCAGTATTTT
v_gene: TRBV6-1; j_gene: TRBJ1-3; d_gene: TRBD1; abundance: NA; CDR3aa: CASSDRTGERNTIYF; CDR3nt: TGTGCCAGCAGTGACCGGACAGGGGAGAGAAACACCATATATTTT
v_gene: TRBV29-1; j_gene: TRBJ2-3; d_gene: NA; abundance: NA; CDR3aa: CSVEVSGISPDTQYF; CDR3nt: TGCAGCGTTGAAGTTAGCGGTATTAGCCCAGATACGCAGTATTTT
v_gene: TRBV5-4; j_gene: TRBJ2-3; d_gene: TRBD1; abundance: NA; CDR3aa: CASSPGTASTDTQYF; CDR3nt: TGTGCCAGCAGCCCAGGGACAGCTAGCACAGATACGCAGTATTTT
v_gene: TRBV4-3; j_gene: TRBJ2-7; d_gene: NA; abundance: NA; CDR3aa: CASSQVIFRAYEQYF; CDR3nt: TGCGCCAGCAGCCAAGTGATTTTCCGCGCCTACGAGCAGTACTTC
v_gene: TRBV7-9; j_gene: TRBJ2-7; d_gene: NA; abundance: NA; CDR3aa: CASSLGENEYEQYF; CDR3nt: TGTGCCAGCAGCTTAGGAGAAAATGAATACGAGCAGTACTTC
v_gene: TRBV5-1; j_gene: TRBJ1-1; d_gene: TRBD1; abundance: NA; CDR3aa: CASSSQGVEAFF; CDR3nt: TGCGCCAGCAGCTCACAGGGGGTTGAAGCTTTCTTT
v_gene: TRBV25-1; j_gene: TRBJ2-2; d_gene: NA; abundance: once; CDR3aa: CASSEEGWYTGELFF; CDR3nt: TGTGCCAGCAGTGAGGAGGGATGGTACACCGGGGAGCTGTTTTTT
v_gene: TRBV25-1; j_gene: TRBJ1-1; d_gene: NA; abundance: NA; CDR3aa: CASSLGAKDTEAFF; CDR3nt: TGTGCCAGCAGTTTGGGGGCTAAGGACACTGAAGCTTTCTTT
v_gene: TRBV5-8; j_gene: TRBJ2-7; d_gene: NA; abundance: NA; CDR3aa: CASTRVRGYEQYF; CDR3nt: TGTGCCAGCACCCGCGTAAGGGGCTACGAGCAGTACTTC